Listed below are T cell receptor beta chains from one sample, sequenced in a study of blood T cell repertoires in COVID-19. Libraries were prepared by immunoSEQ multiplex PCR; TCRdb keeps only in-frame clonotypes and omits some of them. Of over 300,000 clones detected, 86% appear once; the ten largest clones hold about 9.4%. Sequencing was carried out using PBMCs or T cells enriched from blood (not recorded which). Source of these receptors: a young woman who had recovered from COVID-19. CDR3s include the opening cysteine and the closing phenylalanine or tryptophan. Expanded clones are given a class, and other clones once, few, many or no size at all.

V	J	size	CDR3
TRBV19	TRBJ1-2	few	CASSHPGTDYYGYTF
TRBV9	TRBJ1-1	.	CASSGPGGREAFF
TRBV7-9	TRBJ1-1	few	CASSLLQGSTEAFF
TRBV20-1	TRBJ1-5	.	CSASPGGIQPQHF
TRBV11-2	TRBJ2-7	.	CASSQLAGAEQYF
TRBV2	TRBJ1-1	.	CATGQVNTEAFF
TRBV9	TRBJ1-6	.	CASSVEGAAYNSPLHF
TRBV7-9	TRBJ2-7	once	CASTLIGGQGVLEQYF
TRBV10-2	TRBJ1-6	few	CASRPTGSLNNSPLHF
TRBV7-9	TRBJ1-2	.	CASSSDRGLGYTF
TRBV28	TRBJ1-2	once	CASSLAGRGNYGYTF
TRBV19	TRBJ1-2	.	CASSILTPGGYTF
TRBV18	TRBJ1-3	.	CASSPSGTGSPFSGNTIYF
TRBV3-1/TRBV3-2	TRBJ1-2	.	CASSQDGDSQGYTF
TRBV5-4	TRBJ2-3	.	CASSPSSGDTQYF
TRBV5-4	TRBJ1-1	.	CASSWGETEAFF
TRBV6-5	TRBJ1-5	many	CASRRGQYDQPQHF
TRBV7-3	TRBJ1-1	.	CASSSGTGGIAEAFF
TRBV30	TRBJ2-4	.	CACGDRGLAKNIQYF
TRBV4-2	TRBJ1-1	.	CASSQSIQGNTEAFF
TRBV9	TRBJ2-2	.	CASSVMSGLAGFMAGELFF
TRBV5-4	TRBJ2-2	.	CATSGAGGGTGELFF
TRBV7-9	TRBJ1-1	.	CASSLWGGNTEAFF
TRBV4-2	TRBJ2-1	.	CASSQDTSLNEQFF
TRBV4-2	TRBJ2-5	.	CASSQDQGGETQYF
TRBV19	TRBJ1-1	.	CASSISTRQWKAFF
TRBV12-3/TRBV12-4	TRBJ1-2	few	CASSLVNGYTF
TRBV7-8	TRBJ2-3	.	CASSLVVRGGEDTQYF
TRBV7-8	TRBJ1-5	.	CASSPDRVSNQPQHF
TRBV5-6	TRBJ1-4	.	CASSLQGATNEKLFF
TRBV10-3	TRBJ1-4	.	CAISEQSNEKLFF
TRBV10-3	TRBJ2-1	.	CAIRGLADNEQFF
TRBV5-5	TRBJ2-7	.	CASSLGTASYEQYF
TRBV18	TRBJ1-6	.	CASSPDRMYNSPLHF
TRBV28	TRBJ1-4	few	CASSSGSATRGEKLFF
TRBV10-1	TRBJ2-2	few	CASSPSGRDTGELFF
TRBV5-4	TRBJ2-7	.	CASSPSARAFEQYF
TRBV18	TRBJ1-1	.	CASSSGTGLTEAFF
TRBV28	TRBJ1-4	.	CASGGGNEKLFF
TRBV6-5	TRBJ1-2	.	CASRDREGNYGYTF
TRBV2	TRBJ1-5	.	CASSPDSYNQPQHF
TRBV19	TRBJ1-1	.	CASSIIAGGPYTEAFF